The source of this T cell receptor beta chain is a study of T cell responses to AZD1222 COVID-19 vaccine. Study observations and caveats: Two doses of AZD1222 preceded a rise in Spike-specific TCR breadth and depth.

Concerning this clone itself: What it binds is not known.

J gave up 13 bases and V 5 bases, and 10 bases lay outside the gene matches. The CDR3 extends over 13 amino acids. Method: immunoSEQ multiplex PCR; TCRdb's copy keeps in-frame clones and lacks some. The sample has 150,000 to 200,000 clones, about 91% seen once. The chain has TRBV12-3 or TRBV12-4 and TRBJ2-1, with 8 bases aligning to TRBD2. Specimen: peripheral blood, collected on day 0 of AZD1222 vaccination. The source is an adult in good health. The DNA for the CDR3 is TGTGCCAGCAGTAACTACCCGGGAGGGCCTCAGTTCTTC. It yields the protein CASSNYPGGPQFF.